The 26 T cell receptor beta chains listed next were all sequenced from one sample in a study of cytomegalovirus exposure and HLA in healthy donors. PCR primers comprised 60 Vbeta and 13 Jbeta primers. Clones were sequenced by immunoSEQ multiplex PCR, and TCRdb holds only the in-frame ones, with some missing. The sample holds 170,000 or so clones, around three quarters seen once. Material: PBMCs. The receptor source for this set is a boy aged 10-17 years in good health and CMV-seronegative.

This clone was counted a single time. The sample has other DNA sequences that encode this CDR3 too. The J gene is TRBJ2-5, the V gene TRBV19; D call uncertain. The CDR3 loop spans 11 amino acids. Per germline, CDR1 LNHDA and CDR2 SQIVND (reference sequence). V lost 6 bases and J lost 4, with 6 bases in between. CDR3 amino acids: CASRSGETQYF. The CDR3 DNA reads TGTGCCAGTAGATCCGGAGAGACCCAGTACTTC.

In its sample, this clone was seen a few times. This rearrangement joins TRBV29-1 to TRBJ2-7; 9 bases line up with TRBD1. Per the germline V gene, CDR1 is SQVTM and CDR2 is ANQGSEA. The CDR3 length is 11 residues. The trim removed 5 bases at V and 6 bases at J, leaving 2 bases unmatched. CDR3 sequence: CSVNRGPEQYF. The CDR3 DNA reads as TGCAGCGTTAACAGGGGGCCCGAGCAGTACTTC.

The J gene is TRBJ1-6, the V gene TRBV6-4; TRBD1 agrees at 9 bases. V shed 3 bases and J 7 bases; nucleotides not matched to a gene: 1. Germline assignment: CDR1 MRHNA and CDR2 SNTAGT. The length of the CDR3 is 14 residues. Written as DNA, the CDR3 is TGTGCCAGCAGTGAGGGGACAGGGAATTCACCCCTCCACTTT. It encodes CASSEGTGNSPLHF.

This chain links TRBV4-3 with TRBJ1-5, with D perhaps TRBD1 (5 bases). Deletions cut 0 bases from V and 2 bases from J, with 17 bases between. CDR3 length: 18 amino acids. From germline, CDR1 is LGHNA and CDR2 YSLEER. CDR3 residues: CASSQEISGGRGNQPQHF. In nucleotides, the CDR3 is TGCGCCAGCAGCCAAGAAATTTCGGGGGGTCGGGGCAATCAGCCCCAGCATTTT.

The chain couples TRBV27 to TRBJ2-1; TRBD1 aligns across 12 bases. Germline trimming cut 6 bases from V and 3 bases from J; bases unmatched to any gene: 3. The CDR3 has 15 residues. Germline values: CDR1 MNHEY, CDR2 SMNVEV (reference sequence). DNA for the CDR3: TGTGCCAGCAGGAGGGACAGGGGGCTCTACAATGAGCAGTTCTTC. Its protein product is CASRRDRGLYNEQFF.

V is TRBV19 and J is TRBJ1-1, with no clear D. The CDR3 loop spans 13 amino acids. The V end lost 10 bases, the J end lost 2 bases, and 14 bases lay between the germline ends. In germline, CDR1 is LNHDA, CDR2 SQIVND (reference sequence). DNA for the CDR3: TGTGCCATTCGTCTCGGCGGCAACACTGAAGCTTTCTTT. Translation gives CAIRLGGNTEAFF.

The chain couples TRBV7-8 to TRBJ2-5; D is possibly TRBD2 (6 bases). Gene TRBJ2-7 matches the end of the DNA better, so the J call may be wrong. This CDR3 is 14 amino acids long. CDR1 and CDR2 (germline): SGHVS, FQNEAQ. The CDR3 reads CASSLARGTYEQYF. CDR3 sequence (DNA): TGTGCCAGCAGCTTAGCGCGGGGCACCTACGAGCAGTACTTC.

Notes on this clone: One junction end disagrees with the germline gene, perhaps due to a read error. This rearrangement joins TRBV5-4 to TRBJ2-3; D call uncertain. Germline CDR1 and CDR2: SGHNT and YYREEE (reference sequence). The CDR3 is 15 residues long. The DNA of the CDR3 is TGTGCCGGCAGCTTGGTGCCAGGCAGCACAGATACGCAGTATTTT. The encoded protein is CAGSLVPGSTDTQYF. The full variable domain, rest sourced from reference TRBV5-4 and TRBJ2-3, is ETGVTQSPTHLIKTRGQQVTLRCSSQSGHNTVSWYQQALGQGPQFIFQYYREEENGRGNFPPRFSGLQFPNYSSELNVNALELDDSALYLCAGSLVPGSTDTQYFGPGTRLTVL.

The genes are TRBV5-4 and TRBJ1-2; 7 bases fit TRBD1. The CDR3 runs to 16 residues. Germline values: CDR1 SGHNT, CDR2 YYREEE (reference sequence). The V segment lost 4 bases and the J segment 8 bases; nucleotides outside the gene matches: 17. CDR3 nucleotide sequence: TGTGCCAGCAGCCAGGGGACAGAAAGGGCCCGCAACGGCTACACCTTC. The encoded protein is CASSQGTERARNGYTF.

Turning to this clone: At one boundary the junction diverges from the germline segment, which might be a read error. The chain employs TRBV11-2 and TRBJ1-1; tentative D call: TRBD1 (5 bases). The germline V gene has CDR1 SGHAT and CDR2 FQNNGV. The CDR3 runs to 13 residues. The CDR3 sequence: CASSLGTGGEASF. The CDR3 DNA reads as TGTGCCAGCAGCTTGGGAACAGGAGGGGAAGCTTCCTTT.

The CDR3 nucleotides read TGTGCCTGGAGTGTACCATTTGCGGGGTACGAGCAGTACTTC. Encoded protein: CAWSVPFAGYEQYF. The V gene is TRBV30, the J gene TRBJ2-5, with a tentative D call TRBD2 (6 bases). TRBJ2-7 matches the DNA end more closely, so the J call is doubtful. Germline loops: CDR1 GTSNPN, CDR2 SVGIG (reference sequence). The CDR3 totals 14 residues.

The genes are TRBV27 and TRBJ2-5; 7 bases line up with TRBD1. The last part of the DNA fits TRBJ2-7 better; the J call may be wrong. This CDR3 contains 13 residues. CDR1 is MNHEY, CDR2 SMNVEV, per germline (reference sequence). The CDR3 sequence is CASSLWTGDEQYF. CDR3 bases: TGTGCCAGCAGTCTCTGGACAGGCGACGAGCAGTACTTC.

J is TRBJ1-2 and V is TRBV6-5; no definite D call. Germline lookup yields CDR1 MNHEY and CDR2 SVGAGI. V was cut by 9 bases and J by 8 bases, with 19 bases left in between. The CDR3 consists of 13 residues. DNA of the CDR3: TGTGCCAGTCTAGGGCGGGGTCGTCGAGGCTACACCTTC. Protein product: CASLGRGRRGYTF.

The genes are TRBV29-1 and TRBJ2-3; D remains unclear. Trimming cost V 3 bases and J 4 bases, with 5 bases left between them. Germline V lookup: CDR1 SQVTM, CDR2 ANQGSEA. The CDR3 loop spans 11 amino acids. The CDR3 sequence is CSVDRSDTQYF. The CDR3 nucleotides are TGCAGCGTTGATCGGTCAGATACGCAGTATTTT.

This clone was seen a handful of times. The chain employs TRBV5-6 and TRBJ1-1, with D perhaps matching TRBD1 (5 bases). Germline loops: CDR1 SGHDT, CDR2 YYEEEE. V gave up 1 base and J gave up 1 base, with 11 bases separating them. CDR3 size: 15 residues. The DNA of the CDR3 is TGTGCCAGCAGCTTGTCAGGGTTGGGGAACACTGAAGCTTTCTTT. Translating it yields CASSLSGLGNTEAFF. Looking up the rest from reference TRBV5-6 and TRBJ1-1 gives the full variable domain: DAGVTQSPTHLIKTRGQQVTLRCSPKSGHDTVSWYQQALGQGPQFIFQYYEEEERQRGNFPDRFSGHQFPNYSSELNVNALLLGDSALYLCASSLSGLGNTEAFFGQGTRLTVV.

The gene calls are TRBV11-3 and TRBJ2-5; TRBD2 matches at 14 bases. The V gene's germline CDR1 is SGHNT and CDR2 YENEEA. The V and J ends lost 5 bases and 3 bases, in that order; junction bases with no gene match: 2. The length of the CDR3 is 15 residues. The CDR3 sequence is CASSVGLAGEETQYF. In DNA, the CDR3 is TGTGCCAGCAGCGTGGGACTAGCGGGAGAAGAGACCCAGTACTTC.

This chain links TRBV5-4 with TRBJ2-3; 7 bases are shared with TRBD1. The CDR3 is made up of 15 amino acids. Germline V gives CDR1 SGHNT, CDR2 YYREEE (reference sequence). V shed 4 bases and J 3 bases; nucleotides not matched to a gene: 8. DNA of the CDR3: TGTGCCAGCAGCGGAGCGACAGGGCCGACAGATACGCAGTATTTT. Amino acids: CASSGATGPTDTQYF.

The V call is TRBV14, the J call TRBJ1-6; a weak D match, TRBD1 (5 bases). Trimming stripped 1 base from V and 8 bases from J, with 9 bases between. The CDR3 has 14 amino acids. CDR1 and CDR2 from the germline V gene are SGHDN and FVKESK. Here the CDR3 reads CASSQGQFDSPLHF. CDR3 in DNA: TGTGCCAGCAGCCAAGGACAGTTCGATTCACCCCTCCACTTT.

CDR3 sequence: CASSEGVRQPQHF. Written as DNA, the CDR3 is TGTGCCAGCAGTGAAGGGGTCCGTCAGCCCCAGCATTTT. The chain combines TRBV6-5 with TRBJ1-5; TRBD1 is a possible D gene (5 bases). The CDR3 covers 13 residues. Germline values: CDR1 MNHEY, CDR2 SVGAGI. V lost 5 bases to trimming and J lost 6 bases, with 11 bases between them.

The chain couples TRBV7-9 to TRBJ2-1; 9 nucleotides agree with TRBD1. Germline V gives CDR1 SEHNR, CDR2 FQNEAQ (reference sequence). Trimming took 1 base from V and 7 from J; bases not matched to a gene: 8. The CDR3 spans 16 residues. The CDR3 loop is CASSLVGQGSWNEQFF. The DNA of the CDR3 is TGTGCCAGCAGCTTAGTGGGACAGGGAAGTTGGAATGAGCAGTTCTTC.

In its sample, this clone was seen once. CDR3 sequence (DNA): TGCAGCGTTGAGGACAGCTACAATGAGCAGTTCTTC. Residues: CSVEDSYNEQFF. This chain links TRBV29-1 with TRBJ2-1, with D perhaps matching TRBD1 (6 bases). Trimming stripped 3 bases from V and 3 bases from J, with 6 bases between. The CDR3 has 12 amino acids. In germline, CDR1 is SQVTM, CDR2 ANQGSEA.

The chain recombines TRBV12-1 with TRBJ1-1; TRBD1, as called in the table, went unchecked against the DNA. TRBV12-1 is listed as a pseudogene. The CDR3 spans 15 residues. In DNA form, the CDR3 reads TGTGCCAGCAGCCATGGACAGATAGGGAACACTGAAGCTTTCTTT. It yields the protein CASSHGQIGNTEAFF.

The genes are TRBV6-5 and TRBJ1-6; D is perhaps TRBD1 (6 bases). Germline V gene sequence: CDR1 MNHEY, CDR2 SVGAGI. The CDR3 has 15 residues. Trimming shortened V by 0 bases and J by 9 bases, and 12 bases separated the two germline ends. The CDR3 spells CASSYSDRSSSPLHF. The DNA of the CDR3 is TGTGCCAGCAGTTACTCCGACAGGAGTAGTTCACCCCTCCACTTT.

This chain joins TRBV6-5 and TRBJ1-2; no definite D call. Trimming removed 2 bases at V and 7 bases at J, with 8 bases between. The CDR3 contains 12 residues. The germline CDR1 and CDR2 sequences are MNHEY and SVGAGI. The DNA of the CDR3 is TGTGCCAGCAGTTACCGGGGTAGTGGCTACACCTTC. It yields the protein CASSYRGSGYTF.

This rearrangement joins TRBV6-4 to TRBJ2-5; D unclear. The end of the DNA is better explained by TRBJ2-7, so the J call may be wrong. The CDR3 consists of 14 residues. Germline CDR1 reads MRHNA; CDR2 reads SNTAGT. This chain's CDR3 is CASSDGGASGEQYF. The CDR3 DNA reads TGTGCCAGCAGTGACGGTGGAGCCAGTGGCGAGCAGTACTTC.

As to this clone: One end of the junction fails to match germline, which may point to a read error. The rearrangement links TRBV7-9 to TRBJ1-1; 7 positions match TRBD1. Germline loops: CDR1 SEHNR, CDR2 FQNEAQ (reference sequence). The CDR3 is 14 amino acids. The CDR3 bases are TGTTCCAGCAGCTTAGTGGGACAGAGAACTGAAGCTTTCTTT. This gives the protein CSSSLVGQRTEAFF.